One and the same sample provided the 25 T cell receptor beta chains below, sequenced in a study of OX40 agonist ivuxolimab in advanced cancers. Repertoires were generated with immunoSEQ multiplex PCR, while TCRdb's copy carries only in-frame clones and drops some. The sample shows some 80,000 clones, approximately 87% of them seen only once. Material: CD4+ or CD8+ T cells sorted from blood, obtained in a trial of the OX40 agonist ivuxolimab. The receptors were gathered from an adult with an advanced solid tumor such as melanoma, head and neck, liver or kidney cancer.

As DNA, the CDR3 is TGCAGCGTTGAAGATAAGCGGGGGGGCCAGGGTGAGCAGTTCTTC. This sequence encodes CSVEDKRGGQGEQFF. The chain recombines TRBV29-1 with TRBJ2-1; 10 bases map to TRBD2. Germline CDR1 reads SQVTM; CDR2 reads ANQGSEA. Trimming took 0 bases from V and 9 from J; bases not matched to a gene: 8. CDR3 length equals 15 residues.

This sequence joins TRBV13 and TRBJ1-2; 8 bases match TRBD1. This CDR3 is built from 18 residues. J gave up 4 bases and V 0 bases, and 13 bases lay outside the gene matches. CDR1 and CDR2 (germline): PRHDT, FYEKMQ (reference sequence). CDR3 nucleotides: TGTGCCAGCAGCTTAGGCCTAGACAGGGGAAGGCGTGCCTATGGCTACACCTTC. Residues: CASSLGLDRGRRAYGYTF.

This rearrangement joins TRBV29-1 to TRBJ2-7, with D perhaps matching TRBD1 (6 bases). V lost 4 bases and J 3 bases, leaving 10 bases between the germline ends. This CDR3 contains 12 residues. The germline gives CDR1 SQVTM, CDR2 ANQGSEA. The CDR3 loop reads CSVGTAFYEQYF. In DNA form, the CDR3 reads TGCAGCGTTGGGACAGCTTTCTACGAGCAGTACTTC.

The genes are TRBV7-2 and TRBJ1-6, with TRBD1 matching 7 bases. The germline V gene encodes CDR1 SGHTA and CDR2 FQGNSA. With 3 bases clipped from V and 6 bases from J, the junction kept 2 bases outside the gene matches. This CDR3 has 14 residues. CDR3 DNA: TGTGCCAGCAGCTTGGGACAGCCTAATTCACCCCTCCACTTT. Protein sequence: CASSLGQPNSPLHF. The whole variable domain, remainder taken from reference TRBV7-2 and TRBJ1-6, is GAGVSQSPSNKVTEKGKDVELRCDPISGHTALYWYRQSLGQGLEFLIYFQGNSAPDKSGLPSDRFSAERTGGSVSTLTIQRTQQEDSAVYLCASSLGQPNSPLHFGNGTRLTVT.

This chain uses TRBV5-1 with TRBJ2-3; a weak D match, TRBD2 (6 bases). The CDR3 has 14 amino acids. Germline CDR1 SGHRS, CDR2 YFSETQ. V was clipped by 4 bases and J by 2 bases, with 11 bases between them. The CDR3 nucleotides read TGCGCCAGCAGCCAGGGACTGGCCACAGATACGCAGTATTTT. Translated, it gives CASSQGLATDTQYF.

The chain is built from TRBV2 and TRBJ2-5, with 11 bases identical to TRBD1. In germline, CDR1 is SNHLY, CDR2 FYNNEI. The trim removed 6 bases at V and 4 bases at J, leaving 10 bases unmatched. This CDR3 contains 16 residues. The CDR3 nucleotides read TGTGCCAGCAGCCGTACCCCCGGGACAGGGGGAGAGACCCAGTACTTC. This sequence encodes CASSRTPGTGGETQYF.

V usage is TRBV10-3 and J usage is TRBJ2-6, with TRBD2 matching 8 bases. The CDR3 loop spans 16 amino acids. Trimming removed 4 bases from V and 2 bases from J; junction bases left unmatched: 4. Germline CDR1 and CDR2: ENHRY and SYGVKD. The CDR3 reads CAISVSGRPGANVLTF. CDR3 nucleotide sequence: TGTGCCATCAGTGTCAGCGGGAGACCTGGGGCCAACGTCCTGACTTTC.

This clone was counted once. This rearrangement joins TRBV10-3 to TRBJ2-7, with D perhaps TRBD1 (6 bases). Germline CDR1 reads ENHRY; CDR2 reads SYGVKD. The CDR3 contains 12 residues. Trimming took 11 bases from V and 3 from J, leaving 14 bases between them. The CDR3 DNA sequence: TGTGCCTCTGCGAAGGGGGACTACGAGCAGTACTTC. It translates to CASAKGDYEQYF.

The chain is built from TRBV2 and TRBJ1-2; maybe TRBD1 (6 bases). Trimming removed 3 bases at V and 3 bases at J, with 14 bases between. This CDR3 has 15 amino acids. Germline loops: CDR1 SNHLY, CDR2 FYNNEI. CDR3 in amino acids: CASSDSGTIYYGYTF. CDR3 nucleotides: TGTGCCAGCAGTGATTCCGGGACAATTTACTATGGCTACACCTTC. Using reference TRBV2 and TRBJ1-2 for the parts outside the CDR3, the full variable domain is EPEVTQTPSHQVTQMGQEVILRCVPISNHLYFYWYRQILGQKVEFLVSFYNNEISEKSEIFDDQFSVERPDGSNFTLKIRSTKLEDSAMYFCASSDSGTIYYGYTFGSGTRLTVV.

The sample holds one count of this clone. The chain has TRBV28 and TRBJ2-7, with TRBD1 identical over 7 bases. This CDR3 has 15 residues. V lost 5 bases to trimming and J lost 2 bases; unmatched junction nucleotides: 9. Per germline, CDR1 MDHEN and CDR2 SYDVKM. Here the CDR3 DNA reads TGTGCCAGCAGTACCCCGGACAGGCCCACCTACGAGCAGTACTTC. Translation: CASSTPDRPTYEQYF.

Here the CDR3 reads CASAGSGVSLEKLFF. CDR3 nucleotides: TGTGCCAGCGCCGGGTCGGGGGTATCCCTAGAAAAACTGTTTTTT. The V call is TRBV6-1, the J call TRBJ1-4, with D possibly being TRBD1 (5 bases). V was trimmed by 8 bases and J by 8 bases, leaving 21 bases between them. CDR3 length: 15 amino acids. The V gene's germline CDR1 is MNHNS and CDR2 SASEGT.

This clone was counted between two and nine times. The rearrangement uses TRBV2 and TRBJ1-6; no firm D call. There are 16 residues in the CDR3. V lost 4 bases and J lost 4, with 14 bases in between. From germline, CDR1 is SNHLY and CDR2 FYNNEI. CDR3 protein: CASSVRLPLYNSPLHF. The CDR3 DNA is TGTGCCAGCAGTGTGAGGCTCCCACTTTATAATTCACCCCTCCACTTT.

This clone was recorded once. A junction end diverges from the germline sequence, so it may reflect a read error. The CDR3 spells CASSLVVAGGRNEQFF. The CDR3 region has the DNA TGTGCTAGCAGCTTAGTCGTAGCGGGGGGGCGGAATGAGCAGTTCTTC. The chain combines TRBV7-7 with TRBJ2-1; 11 nucleotides line up with TRBD2. The CDR3 consists of 16 residues. The germline CDR1 and CDR2 sequences are SSHAT and FNYEAQ (reference sequence).

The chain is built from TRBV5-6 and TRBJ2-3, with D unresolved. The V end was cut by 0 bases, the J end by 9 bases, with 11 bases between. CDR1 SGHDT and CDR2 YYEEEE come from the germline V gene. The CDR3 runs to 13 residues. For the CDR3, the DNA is TGTGCCAGCAGCTTGGATATAGCCGGCACGCAGTATTTT. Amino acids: CASSLDIAGTQYF. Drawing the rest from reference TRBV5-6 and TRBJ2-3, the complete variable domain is DAGVTQSPTHLIKTRGQQVTLRCSPKSGHDTVSWYQQALGQGPQFIFQYYEEEERQRGNFPDRFSGHQFPNYSSELNVNALLLGDSALYLCASSLDIAGTQYFGPGTRLTVL.

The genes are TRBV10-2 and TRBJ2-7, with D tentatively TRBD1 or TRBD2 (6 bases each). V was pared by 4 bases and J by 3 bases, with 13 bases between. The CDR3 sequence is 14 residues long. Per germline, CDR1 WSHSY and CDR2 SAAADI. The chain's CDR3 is CASSVGGLNYEQYF. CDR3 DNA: TGCGCCAGCAGTGTAGGGGGACTCAACTACGAGCAGTACTTC.

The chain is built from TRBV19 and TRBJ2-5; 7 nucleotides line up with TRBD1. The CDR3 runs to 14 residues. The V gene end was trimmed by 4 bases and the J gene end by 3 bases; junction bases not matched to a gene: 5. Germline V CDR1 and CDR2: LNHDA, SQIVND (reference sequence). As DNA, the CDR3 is TGTGCCAGTAGTACGCGGACAGGCGAAGAGACCCAGTACTTC. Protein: CASSTRTGEETQYF.

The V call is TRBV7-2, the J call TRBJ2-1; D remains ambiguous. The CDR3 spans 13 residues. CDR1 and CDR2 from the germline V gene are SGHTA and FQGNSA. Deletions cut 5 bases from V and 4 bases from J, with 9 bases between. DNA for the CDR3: TGTGCCAGCAGCCTTCGCTCTTACAATGAGCAGTTCTTC. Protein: CASSLRSYNEQFF.

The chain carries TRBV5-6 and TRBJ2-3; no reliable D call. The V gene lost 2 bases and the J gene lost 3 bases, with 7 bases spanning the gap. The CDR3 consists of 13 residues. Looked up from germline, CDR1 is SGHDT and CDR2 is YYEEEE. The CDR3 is CASSLGRTDTQYF. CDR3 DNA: TGTGCCAGCAGCTTAGGACGGACAGATACGCAGTATTTT.

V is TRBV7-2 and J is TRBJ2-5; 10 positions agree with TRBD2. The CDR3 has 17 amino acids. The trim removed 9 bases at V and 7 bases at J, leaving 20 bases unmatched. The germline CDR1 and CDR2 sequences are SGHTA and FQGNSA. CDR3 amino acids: CASQPLWASGGSRTQYF. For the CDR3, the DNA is TGTGCCAGTCAACCTTTATGGGCTAGCGGGGGTTCGAGGACCCAGTACTTC.

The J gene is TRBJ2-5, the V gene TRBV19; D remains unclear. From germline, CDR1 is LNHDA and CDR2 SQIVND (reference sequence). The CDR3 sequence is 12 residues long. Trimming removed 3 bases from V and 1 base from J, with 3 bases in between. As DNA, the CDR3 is TGTGCCAGTAGTATGGGCCAAGAGACCCAGTACTTC. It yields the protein CASSMGQETQYF.

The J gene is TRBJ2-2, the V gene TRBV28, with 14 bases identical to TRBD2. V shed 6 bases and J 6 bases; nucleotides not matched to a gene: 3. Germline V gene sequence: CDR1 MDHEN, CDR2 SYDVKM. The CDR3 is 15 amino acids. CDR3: CASRLGLAGAGELFF. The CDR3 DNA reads TGTGCCAGCAGGCTGGGACTAGCGGGAGCCGGGGAGCTGTTTTTT. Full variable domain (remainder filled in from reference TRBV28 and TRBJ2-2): DVKVTQSSRYLVKRTGEKVFLECVQDMDHENMFWYRQDPGLGLRLIYFSYDVKMKEKGDIPEGYSVSREKKERFSLILESASTNQTSMYLCASRLGLAGAGELFFGEGSRLTVL.

The CDR3 coding sequence is TGTGCCAGTAGTCGGGACGCAACCCCCTACGAGCAGTACTTC. Its translation: CASSRDATPYEQYF. V is TRBV19 and J is TRBJ2-7; the D gene could be TRBD1 or TRBD2 (5 bases each). CDR1 and CDR2 from the germline V gene are LNHDA and SQIVND (reference sequence). The length of the CDR3 is 14 residues. V was shortened by 5 bases and J by 2 bases, with 13 bases between the two germline ends.

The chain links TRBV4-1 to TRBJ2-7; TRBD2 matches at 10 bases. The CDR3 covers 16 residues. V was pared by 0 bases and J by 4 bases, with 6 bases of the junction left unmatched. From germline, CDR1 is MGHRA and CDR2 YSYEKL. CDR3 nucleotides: TGCGCCAGCAGCCAAGATCGGACTAGCGGACCTTACGAGCAGTACTTC. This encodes CASSQDRTSGPYEQYF.

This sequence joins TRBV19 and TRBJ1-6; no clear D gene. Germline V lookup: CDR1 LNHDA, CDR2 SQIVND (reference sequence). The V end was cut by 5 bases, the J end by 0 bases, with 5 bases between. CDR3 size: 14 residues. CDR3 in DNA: TGTGCCAGTAGTTTCAGCTCCTATAATTCACCCCTCCACTTT. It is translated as CASSFSSYNSPLHF.

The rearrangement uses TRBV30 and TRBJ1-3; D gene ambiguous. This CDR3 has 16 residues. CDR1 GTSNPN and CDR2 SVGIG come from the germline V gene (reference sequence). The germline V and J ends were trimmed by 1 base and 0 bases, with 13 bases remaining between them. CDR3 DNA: TGTGCCTGGAGTGCTAAAGGGCCTTACTCTGGAAACACCATATATTTT. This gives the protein CAWSAKGPYSGNTIYF.